This T cell receptor delta chain was found in a study of gamma-delta chains in newborns, infants, children. Across the whole study: Microbial exposure reportedly drives polyclonal innate γδ T cell expansion after birth.

Germline V gene lookup returns CDR1 TSWWSYY and CDR2 QGS. V was clipped by 0 bases and J by 0 bases; unmatched bases: 13. The CDR3 is 19 amino acids. TCRdb reran clone calling via CATT on the reads. The table includes roughly 7,900 delta-chain clones, 1.6% detected once. Judged by abundance, this clone is medium-sized. This receptor was obtained from a child who was a newborn, infant or young child, either healthy, febrile or measles-vaccinated (not recorded which). The sample comprised blood. J is TRDJ1 and V is TRDV1, with 7 nucleotides matching TRDD3. In nucleotides, the CDR3 is TGTGCTCTTGGGGAACTAGAGGGGATAGGGAAAACCTACACCGATAAACTCATCTTT. This sequence encodes CALGELEGIGKTYTDKLIF.